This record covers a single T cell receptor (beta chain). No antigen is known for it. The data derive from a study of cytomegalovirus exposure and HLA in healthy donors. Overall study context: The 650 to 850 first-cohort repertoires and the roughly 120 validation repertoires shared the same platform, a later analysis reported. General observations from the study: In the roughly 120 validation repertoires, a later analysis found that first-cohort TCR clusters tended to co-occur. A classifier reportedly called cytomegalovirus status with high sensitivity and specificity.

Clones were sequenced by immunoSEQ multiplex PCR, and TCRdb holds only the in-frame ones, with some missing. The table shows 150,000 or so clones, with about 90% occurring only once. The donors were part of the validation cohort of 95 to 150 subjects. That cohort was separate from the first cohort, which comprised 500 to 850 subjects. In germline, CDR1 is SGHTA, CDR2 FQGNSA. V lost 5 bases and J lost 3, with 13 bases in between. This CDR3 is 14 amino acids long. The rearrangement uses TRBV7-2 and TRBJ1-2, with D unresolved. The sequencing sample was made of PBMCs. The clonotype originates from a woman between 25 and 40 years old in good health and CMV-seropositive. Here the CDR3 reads CASSQDSGYYGYTF. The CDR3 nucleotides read TGTGCCAGCAGCCAAGACTCCGGTTACTATGGCTACACCTTC.